This T cell receptor beta chain was identified during a study of PD-1 blockade in classical Hodgkin lymphoma. Study context: Patients were treated with nivolumab at 3 mg/kg, and this was given intravenously every 2 weeks. Overall study findings and caveats: Significantly greater TCR diversity emerged by C4D1 in CD4+ cells but not CD8+ cells. The diversity seen at baseline in complete responders resembled that of newly diagnosed patients.

Germline values: CDR1 SGHRS, CDR2 YFSETQ. V lost 1 base to trimming and J lost 1 base, with 11 bases between them. The CDR3 spans 15 residues. All patients experienced relapse after autologous stem cell transplantation, and brentuximab vedotin exposure was variable. Sequencing used immunoSEQ multiplex PCR; TCRdb keeps in-frame clones, though not all of them. The sample consists of fewer than 20,000 clones, 75% to 85% of them appearing once. On this clone: Its antigen is still unknown.

The sequencing used peripheral blood mononuclear cells (PBMCs), collected at baseline. The chain is built from TRBV5-1 and TRBJ2-5; D unclear. This clonotype was sampled from a human donor with classical Hodgkin lymphoma. The chain's CDR3 is CASSLIQNSQETQYF. CDR3 DNA sequence: TGCGCCAGCAGCTTGATTCAGAACAGCCAAGAGACCCAGTACTTC.